The clone carrying this T cell receptor beta chain has just a few counts. This sample stems from a study of blood T cells in healthy people across ages. A second PCR of roughly 7 to 11 cycles used a sample-barcoded 5' primer and a J-beta primer mix. Tags on each cDNA molecule came from a template-switch adaptor with 12 random nucleotides. TCRdb re-called the 5' RACE reads with MiXCR, one entry per CDR3 protein. This sample carries about 780,000 distinct CDR3 sequences, about 62% of them seen once, and the ten largest clones take about 30%. The germline CDR1 and CDR2 sequences are DFQATT and SNEGSKA (reference sequence). CDR3 length: 12 amino acids. V was shortened by 3 bases and J by 2 bases, with 8 bases between the two germline ends.

The chain couples TRBV20-1 to TRBJ2-7; D ambiguous. Sequences were obtained from blood. The receptor's source is a young man in good health. The CDR3 DNA is TGCAGTGCTAGTAAGCGCACCTACGAGCAGTACTTC. Protein sequence: CSASKRTYEQYF.